Here is one T cell receptor beta chain with its context. The table came from immunoSEQ multiplex PCR; TCRdb's copy has only in-frame clones and leaves some out. The sample contains around 23,000 clones, roughly 89% of which appear only once. The data stem from a study of blood T cell repertoires in COVID-19. CDR1 is MDHEN and CDR2 is SYDVKM in the germline V gene. V lost 2 bases and J lost 5, with 10 bases in between. CDR3 length: 14 amino acids. The TCR was taken from an elderly woman with active or convalescent COVID-19. The specimen was peripheral blood. The J gene is TRBJ1-3, the V gene TRBV28, with D possibly being TRBD1 (5 bases). The CDR3 reads CASSLPGQRNTIYF. The CDR3 region has the DNA TGTGCCAGCAGTTTACCAGGGCAAAGAAACACCATATATTTT.